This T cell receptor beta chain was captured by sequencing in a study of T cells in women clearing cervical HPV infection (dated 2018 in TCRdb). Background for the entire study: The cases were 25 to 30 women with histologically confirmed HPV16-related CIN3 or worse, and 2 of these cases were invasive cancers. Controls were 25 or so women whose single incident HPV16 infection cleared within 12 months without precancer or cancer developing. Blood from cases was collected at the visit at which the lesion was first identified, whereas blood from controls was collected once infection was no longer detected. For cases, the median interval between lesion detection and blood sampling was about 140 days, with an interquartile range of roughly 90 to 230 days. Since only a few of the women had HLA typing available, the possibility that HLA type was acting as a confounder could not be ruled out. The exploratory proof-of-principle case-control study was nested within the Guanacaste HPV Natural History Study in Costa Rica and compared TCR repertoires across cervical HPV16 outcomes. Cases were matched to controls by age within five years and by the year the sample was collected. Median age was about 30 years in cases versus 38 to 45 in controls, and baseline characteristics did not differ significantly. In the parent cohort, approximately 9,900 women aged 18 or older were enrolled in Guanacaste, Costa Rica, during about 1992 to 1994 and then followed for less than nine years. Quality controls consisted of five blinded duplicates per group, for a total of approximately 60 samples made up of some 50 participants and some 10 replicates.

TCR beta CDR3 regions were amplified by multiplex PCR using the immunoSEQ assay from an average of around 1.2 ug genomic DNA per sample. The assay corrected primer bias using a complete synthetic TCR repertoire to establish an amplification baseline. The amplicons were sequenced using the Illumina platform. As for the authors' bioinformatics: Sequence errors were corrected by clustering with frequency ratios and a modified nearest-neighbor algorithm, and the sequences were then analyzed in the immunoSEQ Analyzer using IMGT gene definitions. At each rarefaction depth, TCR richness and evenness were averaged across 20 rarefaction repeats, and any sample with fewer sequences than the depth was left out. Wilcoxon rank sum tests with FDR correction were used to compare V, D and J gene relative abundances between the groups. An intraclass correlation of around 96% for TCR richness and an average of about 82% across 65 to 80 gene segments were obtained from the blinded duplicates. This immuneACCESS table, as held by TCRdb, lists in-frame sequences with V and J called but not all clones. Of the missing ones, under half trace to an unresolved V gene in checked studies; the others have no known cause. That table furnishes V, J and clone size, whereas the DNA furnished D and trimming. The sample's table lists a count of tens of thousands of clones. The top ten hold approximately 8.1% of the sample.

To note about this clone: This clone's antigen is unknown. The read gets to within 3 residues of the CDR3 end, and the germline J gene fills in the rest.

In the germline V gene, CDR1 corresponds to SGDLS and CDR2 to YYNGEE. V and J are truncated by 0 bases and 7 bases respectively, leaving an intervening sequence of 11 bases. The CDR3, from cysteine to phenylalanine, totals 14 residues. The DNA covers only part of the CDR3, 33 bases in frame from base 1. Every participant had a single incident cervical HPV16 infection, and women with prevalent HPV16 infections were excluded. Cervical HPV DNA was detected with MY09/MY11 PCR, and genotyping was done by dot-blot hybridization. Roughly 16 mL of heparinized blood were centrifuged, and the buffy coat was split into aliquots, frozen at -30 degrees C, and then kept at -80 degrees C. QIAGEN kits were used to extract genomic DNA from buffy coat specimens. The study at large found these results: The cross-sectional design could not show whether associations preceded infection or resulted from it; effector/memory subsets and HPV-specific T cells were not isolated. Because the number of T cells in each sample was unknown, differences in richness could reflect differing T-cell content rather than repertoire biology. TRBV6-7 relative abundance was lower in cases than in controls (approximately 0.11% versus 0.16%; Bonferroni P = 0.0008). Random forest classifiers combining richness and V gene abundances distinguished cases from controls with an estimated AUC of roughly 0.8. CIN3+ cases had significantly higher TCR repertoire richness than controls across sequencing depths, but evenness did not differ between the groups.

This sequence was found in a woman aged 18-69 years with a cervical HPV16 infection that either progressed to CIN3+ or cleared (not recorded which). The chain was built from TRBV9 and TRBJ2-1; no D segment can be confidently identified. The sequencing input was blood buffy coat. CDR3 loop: CASSVVPGRNEQFF. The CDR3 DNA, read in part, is TGTGCCAGCAGCGTAGTCCCAGGTCGTAATGAG.